One sample yielded the 32 T cell receptor beta chains listed below, sequenced in a study of OX40 agonist ivuxolimab in advanced cancers. Sequencing was performed with immunoSEQ multiplex PCR; in TCRdb, only in-frame clones are kept and a portion is missing. The data show 82,000 or so clones, with 92% seen just once and approximately 1.2% held by the top ten. Here the sequenced sample was CD4+ or CD8+ T cells sorted from blood, taken in a trial of the OX40 agonist ivuxolimab. These receptors originate from an adult with an advanced solid tumor such as melanoma, head and neck, liver or kidney cancer.

The rearrangement uses TRBV27 and TRBJ2-2; 14 nucleotides agree with TRBD2. CDR3 length equals 15 residues. V gave up 6 bases and J gave up 5 bases; unmatched junction bases: 2. Germline CDR1 MNHEY, CDR2 SMNVEV (reference sequence). The CDR3 here is CASRRLAGGTGELFF. The CDR3 DNA is TGTGCCAGCAGACGACTAGCGGGAGGGACCGGGGAGCTGTTTTTT.

V gene TRBV10-1 combines with J gene TRBJ2-1; D remains ambiguous. The germline gives CDR1 WNHNN, CDR2 SYGVQD (reference sequence). Trimming removed 3 bases at V and 5 bases at J, with 14 bases between. This CDR3 comprises 15 residues. The CDR3 region has the DNA TGCGCCAGCAGTGACTACTCGACTGGGAACAATGAGCAGTTCTTC. Its translation is CASSDYSTGNNEQFF.

The V call is TRBV5-1, the J call TRBJ2-3; either TRBD1 or TRBD2 may fit D (5 bases each). Germline lookup yields CDR1 SGHRS and CDR2 YFSETQ. V dropped 0 bases and J dropped 4 bases, with 15 bases sitting between them. The CDR3 totals 16 residues. The CDR3, as DNA: TGCGCCAGCAGCTTGGCCGGGGCCCGAGGGGCAGATACGCAGTATTTT. It specifies CASSLAGARGADTQYF.

The rearrangement links TRBV5-1 to TRBJ2-5, with D perhaps matching TRBD1 or TRBD2 (6 bases each). V was pared by 3 bases and J by 5 bases, with 11 bases between. Germline CDR1 is SGHRS and CDR2 is YFSETQ. The CDR3 is 13 amino acids. The CDR3, as DNA: TGCGCCAGCAGCTGGGGGGCGCGGGAGACCCAGTACTTC. Its protein product is CASSWGARETQYF.

The chain links TRBV6-1 to TRBJ1-4; TRBD1 matches at 7 bases. The germline gives CDR1 MNHNS, CDR2 SASEGT. The CDR3 totals 15 residues. The J segment lost 3 bases and the V segment lost 2 bases, leaving 3 bases of the junction unmatched. CDR3 bases: TGTGCCAGCAGTGAAATAGGGGGCCCTAATGAAAAACTGTTTTTT. Translated: CASSEIGGPNEKLFF.

This clone was seen a single time. This chain uses TRBV5-6 with TRBJ2-5; 12 bases map to TRBD1. The CDR3 spans 17 residues. Germline CDR1 reads SGHDT; CDR2 reads YYEEEE. With 3 bases clipped from V and 6 bases from J, the junction kept 12 bases outside the gene matches. The CDR3 DNA is TGTGCCAGCAGCTCCTCCGGGACAGGGGGCACCAAAAAGACCCAGTACTTC. It codes for CASSSSGTGGTKKTQYF.

The chain links TRBV28 to TRBJ1-5; D is ambiguous. This CDR3 comprises 12 residues. V was pared by 1 base and J by 7 bases, with 5 bases between. Germline CDR1 and CDR2: MDHEN and SYDVKM. The DNA for the CDR3 is TGTGCCAGCAGTTTATTGCAACAGCCCCAGCATTTT. This sequence encodes CASSLLQQPQHF.

V usage is TRBV19 and J usage is TRBJ1-2; 8 bases are a match to TRBD1. The ends lost 6 bases at V and 4 bases at J; junction bases unmatched: 7. This CDR3 is 14 amino acids long. Germline V lookup: CDR1 LNHDA, CDR2 SQIVND (reference sequence). The DNA for the CDR3 is TGTGCCAGTAGGTCGGGACAGGCTATCTATGGCTACACCTTC. This gives the protein CASRSGQAIYGYTF.

The chain employs TRBV5-6 and TRBJ1-2; D uncertain. V was pared by 4 bases and J by 1 base, with 17 bases between. CDR1 is SGHDT and CDR2 is YYEEEE in the germline V gene. The CDR3 has 16 residues. In DNA form, the CDR3 reads TGTGCCAGCAGCCCAACTAACATTCCAGTTAACTATGGCTACACCTTC. Translated: CASSPTNIPVNYGYTF.

The chain uses TRBV20-1 and TRBJ2-1; TRBD2 aligns across 11 bases. CDR1 is DFQATT, CDR2 SNEGSKA, per germline (reference sequence). The CDR3 spans 11 residues. The V segment lost 5 bases and the J segment 10 bases; nucleotides outside the gene matches: 1. The CDR3: CSAPSGREQFF. DNA of the CDR3: TGCAGTGCTCCTAGCGGGAGGGAGCAGTTCTTC.

With respect to this clone: This same CDR3 is encoded by further DNA sequences in the sample. The chain employs TRBV9 and TRBJ1-5, with D perhaps matching TRBD1 (5 bases). Germline assignment: CDR1 SGDLS and CDR2 YYNGEE. The CDR3 has 14 residues. Trimming pared 4 bases from V and 4 bases from J, leaving 12 bases between. CDR3 protein: CASSLGVENQPQHF. Written as DNA, the CDR3 is TGTGCCAGCAGCCTAGGGGTGGAGAATCAGCCCCAGCATTTT.

J is TRBJ2-5 and V is TRBV10-2; 11 bases align to TRBD2. CDR3 length equals 15 residues. Germline CDR1 reads WSHSY; CDR2 reads SAAADI. V was clipped by 7 bases and J by 5 bases; unmatched bases: 9. The CDR3 loop reads CASNLGLAAAETQYF. CDR3 DNA: TGCGCCAGCAACCTGGGACTAGCGGCGGCGGAGACCCAGTACTTC.

This chain connects TRBV2 to TRBJ2-3; no reliable D call. Germline loops: CDR1 SNHLY, CDR2 FYNNEI. This CDR3 region has 14 residues. Trimming cost V 4 bases and J 0 bases, with 8 bases left between them. As DNA, the CDR3 is TGTGCCAGCAGTGGGGTTACTAGCACAGATACGCAGTATTTT. Translation gives CASSGVTSTDTQYF.

The chain couples TRBV7-9 to TRBJ2-1, with D unclear. Germline V gene lookup returns CDR1 SEHNR and CDR2 FQNEAQ (reference sequence). Trimming stripped 6 bases from V and 4 bases from J, with 4 bases between. The CDR3 has 11 amino acids. DNA of the CDR3: TGTGCCAGCAGTGCATACAATGAGCAGTTCTTC. The encoded protein is CASSAYNEQFF.

This chain links TRBV4-1 with TRBJ1-3; D might be TRBD1 (5 bases). CDR1 is MGHRA, CDR2 YSYEKL, per germline. V gave up 0 bases and J gave up 4 bases, with 10 bases separating them. The CDR3 extends over 15 amino acids. In DNA, the CDR3 is TGCGCCAGCAGCCAAGACGCAGGGCCCGGAAACACCATATATTTT. Protein product: CASSQDAGPGNTIYF.

The rearrangement uses TRBV7-2 and TRBJ1-2; unclear D gene. V was shortened by 1 base and J by 4 bases, with 10 bases between the two germline ends. The CDR3 extends over 14 amino acids. Germline CDR1 SGHTA, CDR2 FQGNSA. The CDR3 region is CASSLDSLPYGYTF. The DNA of the CDR3 is TGTGCCAGCAGCTTAGACAGCCTCCCCTATGGCTACACCTTC. Combining the CDR3 with reference TRBV7-2 and TRBJ1-2 gives the whole variable domain GAGVSQSPSNKVTEKGKDVELRCDPISGHTALYWYRQSLGQGLEFLIYFQGNSAPDKSGLPSDRFSAERTGGSVSTLTIQRTQQEDSAVYLCASSLDSLPYGYTFGSGTRLTVV.

This clone came up a few times. The V and J genes are TRBV28 and TRBJ1-4; D is undetermined. CDR3 length: 14 amino acids. CDR1 and CDR2 from the germline V gene are MDHEN and SYDVKM. V was shortened by 3 bases and J by 6 bases, with 11 bases between the two germline ends. The CDR3 DNA is TGTGCCAGCAGTTTCGGTGGAGCGGATGAAAAACTGTTTTTT. The encoded protein is CASSFGGADEKLFF. The variable domain in full, with the rest retrieved from reference TRBV28 and TRBJ1-4, is DVKVTQSSRYLVKRTGEKVFLECVQDMDHENMFWYRQDPGLGLRLIYFSYDVKMKEKGDIPEGYSVSREKKERFSLILESASTNQTSMYLCASSFGGADEKLFFGSGTQLSVL.

The rearrangement links TRBV19 to TRBJ2-7, with D possibly TRBD2 on 6 matching bases. CDR3 size: 12 residues. Germline CDR1 reads LNHDA; CDR2 reads SQIVND (reference sequence). Trimming left V 9 bases short and J 3 bases short, with 12 bases between. The CDR3 nucleotides are TGTGCCAGCGGGGGTTCAGGCTACGAGCAGTACTTC. It codes for CASGGSGYEQYF.

Comments on this clone: Distinct nucleotide sequences in the sample also encode this CDR3. The chain employs TRBV28 and TRBJ2-2; D is unresolved. Trimming stripped 4 bases from V and 5 bases from J, with 5 bases between. This CDR3 comprises 12 residues. Germline-derived CDR1 and CDR2 are MDHEN and SYDVKM. The CDR3 is CASSSLTGELFF. The CDR3 nucleotides are TGTGCCAGCAGTTCCCTTACCGGGGAGCTGTTTTTT.

This chain joins TRBV5-4 and TRBJ2-7; D gene ambiguous. The CDR3 length is 13 residues. CDR1 is SGHNT, CDR2 YYREEE, per germline (reference sequence). V lost 1 base to trimming and J lost 3 bases, with 8 bases between them. In nucleotides, the CDR3 is TGTGCCAGCAGCTTGCCGAATGGCTACGAGCAGTACTTC. This encodes CASSLPNGYEQYF.

This chain connects TRBV27 to TRBJ1-5; D call uncertain. CDR1 and CDR2 (germline): MNHEY, SMNVEV (reference sequence). The V end lost 2 bases, the J end lost 1 base, and 12 bases lay between the germline ends. The CDR3 is made up of 16 amino acids. In nucleotides, the CDR3 is TGTGCCAGCAGTTTAGACTTTGAGAGGAGCAATCAGCCCCAGCATTTT. It encodes CASSLDFERSNQPQHF.

The rearrangement links TRBV7-2 to TRBJ2-7; TRBD2 agrees at 13 bases. V dropped 5 bases and J dropped 6; count of bases not matched to a gene: 4. The CDR3 totals 14 residues. Germline V gene lookup returns CDR1 SGHTA and CDR2 FQGNSA. CDR3 nucleotides: TGTGCCAGCAGCCCGGGACTAGCGGGACCCGAGCAGTACTTC. This translates into CASSPGLAGPEQYF.

The chain links TRBV19 to TRBJ2-7, with unresolved D. Germline CDR1 is LNHDA and CDR2 is SQIVND (reference sequence). V was clipped by 3 bases and J by 0 bases, with 9 bases between them. This CDR3 has 14 residues. CDR3 loop: CASSMKGSSYEQYF. The CDR3 DNA is TGTGCCAGTAGTATGAAGGGCAGCTCCTACGAGCAGTACTTC.

CDR3 residues: CASNVDRGGHLNTEAFF. The CDR3 DNA reads TGTGCCAGCAACGTGGACAGGGGGGGCCACTTGAACACTGAAGCTTTCTTT. This chain connects TRBV19 to TRBJ1-1, with 10 bases aligning to TRBD1. V trimming: 9 bases; J trimming: 0 bases; junction bases outside the gene matches: 13. The CDR3 covers 17 residues. Germline lookup yields CDR1 LNHDA and CDR2 SQIVND (reference sequence).

About this clone itself: One end of the junction is discordant with germline, which a read error may explain. The V gene is TRBV7-7, the J gene TRBJ1-4; D gene unclear. The length of the CDR3 is 13 residues. From germline, CDR1 is SSHAT and CDR2 FNYEAQ (reference sequence). CDR3 nucleotide sequence: TGTGCTAGCAGCTTAGAGAGAGGCGAAAAACTGTTTTTT. It codes for CASSLERGEKLFF.

This chain links TRBV2 with TRBJ2-7, with 8 bases lining up with TRBD2. Germline values: CDR1 SNHLY, CDR2 FYNNEI. There are 14 residues in the CDR3. Losses at the gene ends were 3 bases for V and 3 bases for J; bases not matched to a gene: 4. CDR3 residues: CASSESLAGYEQYF. CDR3 bases: TGTGCCAGCAGTGAGAGCCTAGCGGGCTACGAGCAGTACTTC.

This chain's CDR3 is CASSLSGTGVLEQYF. CDR3 coding DNA: TGTGCCAGCAGTTTATCCGGGACAGGGGTGCTCGAGCAGTACTTC. The J gene is TRBJ2-7, the V gene TRBV27; 10 bases fit TRBD1. Unmatched junction bases numbered 5, after V lost 0 bases and J lost 6 bases. Germline CDR1 reads MNHEY; CDR2 reads SMNVEV (reference sequence). The CDR3 sequence is 15 residues long.

This chain uses TRBV5-1 with TRBJ2-7; tentative D call: TRBD1 (6 bases). Trimming removed 2 bases at V and 1 base at J, with 10 bases between. Germline V gene sequence: CDR1 SGHRS, CDR2 YFSETQ. The CDR3 spans 14 residues. The CDR3 coding sequence is TGCGCCAGCAGCTTTAACGGACAGTCCTACGAGCAGTACTTC. Translated: CASSFNGQSYEQYF.

CDR3 protein: CASSLAGTGAYEQYF. The CDR3 region has the DNA TGTGCCAGCAGCCTCGCCGGGACAGGGGCTTACGAGCAGTACTTC. J is TRBJ2-7 and V is TRBV14; 10 nucleotides align to TRBD1. The V gene end was trimmed by 4 bases and the J gene end by 4 bases; junction bases not matched to a gene: 7. The germline gives CDR1 SGHDN, CDR2 FVKESK. CDR3 length: 15 amino acids.

The V gene is TRBV13, the J gene TRBJ2-7; 11 nucleotides align to TRBD2. V trimming: 8 bases; J trimming: 2 bases; junction bases outside the gene matches: 11. The CDR3 sequence is 16 residues long. The germline gives CDR1 PRHDT, CDR2 FYEKMQ (reference sequence). The CDR3 loop reads CASACPGLAEAYEQYF. In DNA form, the CDR3 reads TGTGCCAGCGCCTGCCCGGGACTAGCGGAAGCCTACGAGCAGTACTTC.

This clone was seen more than once but under ten times. The chain is built from TRBV6-6 and TRBJ2-7, with 11 bases identical to TRBD2. CDR3 length: 14 amino acids. Germline CDR1 MNHNY, CDR2 SVGAGI (reference sequence). J gave up 3 bases and V 5 bases, and 3 bases lay outside the gene matches. CDR3 bases: TGTGCCAGCAGTAAGACTAGCGGGGACTACGAGCAGTACTTC. The encoded protein is CASSKTSGDYEQYF.

This clone was counted a single time. V is TRBV5-4 and J is TRBJ1-3; no firm D call. Germline V gives CDR1 SGHNT, CDR2 YYREEE (reference sequence). Trimming stripped 0 bases from V and 2 bases from J, with 6 bases between. CDR3 size: 14 residues. In DNA form, the CDR3 reads TGTGCCAGCAGCTTGGGTCAGGCTGGAAACACCATATATTTT. It specifies CASSLGQAGNTIYF.